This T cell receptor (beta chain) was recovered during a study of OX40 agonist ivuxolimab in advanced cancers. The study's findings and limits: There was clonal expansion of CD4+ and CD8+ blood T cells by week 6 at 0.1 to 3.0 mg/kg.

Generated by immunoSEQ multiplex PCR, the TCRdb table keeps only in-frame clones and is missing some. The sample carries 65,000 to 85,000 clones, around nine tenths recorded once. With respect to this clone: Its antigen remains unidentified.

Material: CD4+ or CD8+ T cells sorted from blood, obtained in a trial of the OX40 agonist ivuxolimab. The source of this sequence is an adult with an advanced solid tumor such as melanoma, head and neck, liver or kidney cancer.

This CDR3 is CASSRAPGQDTEAFF. The CDR3 DNA sequence: TGTGCCAGCAGCCGCGCCCCGGGACAGGACACTGAAGCTTTCTTT. V gene TRBV7-2 combines with J gene TRBJ1-1, with 8 bases fitting TRBD1. V gave up 5 bases and J gave up 3 bases; unmatched junction bases: 8. Germline-derived CDR1 and CDR2 are SGHTA and FQGNSA. CDR3 length equals 15 residues.